Listed below are T cell receptor beta chains from one sample, sequenced in a study of CXCR3-negative and CXCR3-positive naive CD8 T cells. TCRdb reprocessed the 5' RACE reads and reports one entry per CDR3 protein, with no DNA. Its table lists 90,000 to 100,000 distinct CDR3 sequences. What was sequenced was naive CXCR3- CD8+ T cells from blood. These receptors were taken from a human donor in good health. Some clones in this sample may be carry-over from other donors' samples. Each CDR3 is given with its conserved first and last residue.

v_gene,j_gene,CDR3aa
TRBV7-9,TRBJ2-5,CASSLGQPQETQYF
TRBV7-2,TRBJ2-3,CASSSPGLAGEITDTQYF
TRBV9,TRBJ1-1,CASSAGGGALNTEAFF
TRBV29-1,TRBJ2-2,CSVWVGTGELFF
TRBV15,TRBJ1-5,CATSRGVGIQPQHF
TRBV7-9,TRBJ2-5,CASSWPRDSQETQYF
TRBV29-1,TRBJ2-5,CGVRLAGEETQYF
TRBV5-6,TRBJ2-7,CASSLYIGGGPTYEQYF
TRBV29-1,TRBJ2-2,CSVGLAGENTGELFF
TRBV14,TRBJ2-1,CASSPSFSEQFF
TRBV5-1,TRBJ2-7,CASRPDRGWYEQYF
TRBV28,TRBJ2-7,CASGQAYEQYF
TRBV29-1,TRBJ2-1,CSVEVPPGQGYNEQFF
TRBV29-1,TRBJ2-7,CSVEWEGTKYEQYF
TRBV28,TRBJ1-5,CATTISGQGAQPQHF
TRBV28,TRBJ1-5,CASSETGNQPQHF
TRBV7-9,TRBJ1-1,CASSNSGRGTEAFF
TRBV7-9,TRBJ2-7,CASSPSGTYEQYF
TRBV28,TRBJ2-1,CASRWGQGLMGNEQFF
TRBV28,TRBJ1-2,CASSRSRGVMNYGYTF
TRBV5-1,TRBJ2-7,CASSLGEGYHYEQYF
TRBV5-1,TRBJ1-5,CASSLFGATNQPQHF
TRBV5-1,TRBJ2-1,CASSPWGGENNEQFF
TRBV6-4,TRBJ2-1,CASSDSAGGDEQFF
TRBV27,TRBJ1-1,CASRDRGFNTEAFF
TRBV7-2,TRBJ2-7,CASSFGRYEQYF
TRBV7-9,TRBJ1-2,CASSLGQGGNGYTF
TRBV29-1,TRBJ2-2,CSVLPQESNTGELFF
TRBV14,TRBJ1-5,CASSLRGQNQPQHF
TRBV27,TRBJ2-1,CASSLYGTQSYNEQFF
TRBV28,TRBJ2-7,CASSLWGTEQYF
TRBV28,TRBJ2-7,CASSLRAGTALEQYF
TRBV5-1,TRBJ2-7,CASSLGPSGSYEQYF
TRBV28,TRBJ2-1,CASSFPGGHNEQFF
TRBV4-3,TRBJ2-2,CASSQDTVAGELFF
TRBV6-5,TRBJ2-3,CASSYSGTDTDTQYF